The present T cell receptor (beta chain) was sequenced within a study of blood T cell repertoires in COVID-19. The protocol was immunoSEQ multiplex PCR, while the TCRdb copy is restricted to in-frame clones and leaves out a portion. The repertoire consists of tens of thousands of clones, with around 84% occurring once and the leading ten covering 20% to 30%. This clone has a handful of counts. The junction had 5 bases not matched to a gene; V was cut back by 7 bases and J by 2 bases. The CDR3 length is 14 residues. Germline V gives CDR1 SGDLS, CDR2 YYNGEE. The sample taken for sequencing was peripheral blood. The sequence was collected from a man in his 60s with acute or convalescent COVID-19. This sequence joins TRBV9 and TRBJ2-2; 7 bases are shared with TRBD2. In DNA, the CDR3 is TGTGCCAGCTCCGGGACTATAAACACCGGGGAGCTGTTTTTT. Its protein is CASSGTINTGELFF. Full variable domain (missing parts from reference TRBV9 and TRBJ2-2): DSGVTQTPKHLITATGQRVTLRCSPRSGDLSVYWYQQSLDQGLQFLIQYYNGEERAKGNILERFSAQQFPDLHSELNLSSLELGDSALYFCASSGTINTGELFFGEGSRLTVL.